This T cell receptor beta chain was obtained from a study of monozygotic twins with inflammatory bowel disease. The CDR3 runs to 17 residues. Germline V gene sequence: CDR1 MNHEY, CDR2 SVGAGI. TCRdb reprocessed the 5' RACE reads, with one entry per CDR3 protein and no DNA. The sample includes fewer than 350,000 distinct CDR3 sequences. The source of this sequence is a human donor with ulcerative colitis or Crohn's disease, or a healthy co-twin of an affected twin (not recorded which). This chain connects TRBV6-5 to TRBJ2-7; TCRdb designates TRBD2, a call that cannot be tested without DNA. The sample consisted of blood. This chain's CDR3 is CASSYDPLAELTYEQYF.